The 19 T cell receptor beta chains given below trace back to one sample, sequenced in a study of patients and donors after allogeneic stem cell transplantation. MiXCR, run by TCRdb on the RT-PCR reads, gives a single entry per CDR3 protein. The data contain tens of thousands of distinct CDR3 sequences, around 48% of them seen just once; the ten biggest clones take up approximately 66%. Sequencing was done on a sample of blood, either unsorted or a sorted T cell fraction (not recorded which). All receptors come from a human donor who was either an allogeneic HSCT recipient or a stem cell or donor lymphocyte infusion donor (not recorded which). It is not recorded whose cells these are; they may come from a transplant donor.

In its sample, this clonotype was seen a few times. The chain employs TRBV10-3 and TRBJ1-5; a weak D match, TRBD1 (5 bases). Trimming took 2 bases from V and 4 from J, leaving 9 bases between them. Germline V gene lookup returns CDR1 ENHRY and CDR2 SYGVKD. CDR3 size: 14 residues. This CDR3 is CAISERAGNQPQHF. CDR3 bases: TGTGCCATCAGTGAGAGAGCAGGGAATCAGCCCCAGCATTTT.

This clonotype was counted only a few times. V and J are TRBV29-1 and TRBJ1-1, with no clear D. This CDR3 contains 12 residues. Deletions cut 6 bases from V and 1 base from J, with 9 bases between. Germline V gene sequence: CDR1 SQVTM, CDR2 ANQGSEA. CDR3 sequence reads: CSVIQRNTEAFF. In DNA, the CDR3 is TGCAGCGTCATACAGAGGAACACTGAAGCTTTCTTT.

CDR3 residues: CASSHSTTSGKNIQYF. In DNA form, the CDR3 reads TGCGCCAGCAGCCACTCCACGACTAGCGGCAAAAACATTCAGTACTTC. The chain carries TRBV4-3 and TRBJ2-4, with TRBD2 matching 9 bases. Germline CDR1 and CDR2: LGHNA and YSLEER. The CDR3 sequence is 16 residues long. The J segment lost 3 bases and the V segment lost 3 bases, leaving 6 bases of the junction unmatched.

This clonotype was recorded a few times. V gene TRBV7-2 combines with J gene TRBJ1-1; a possible D gene is TRBD1 (6 bases). The CDR3 is 16 residues long. V lost 5 bases and J 0 bases, leaving 16 bases between the germline ends. Germline assignment: CDR1 SGHTA and CDR2 FQGNSA. This CDR3 reads CASSLQGTPVNTEAFF. The CDR3 DNA reads as TGTGCCAGCAGCCTACAAGGGACACCAGTGAACACTGAAGCTTTCTTT. Combining the CDR3 with reference TRBV7-2 and TRBJ1-1 gives the whole variable domain GAGVSQSPSNKVTEKGKDVELRCDPISGHTALYWYRQSLGQGLEFLIYFQGNSAPDKSGLPSDRFSAERTGGSVSTLTIQRTQQEDSAVYLCASSLQGTPVNTEAFFGQGTRLTVV.

Written as DNA, the CDR3 is TGTGCCAGCAGCCTCGGGGACAATGGCTACACCTTC. This codes for CASSLGDNGYTF. This chain connects TRBV12-3 or TRBV12-4 to TRBJ1-2, with a tentative D call TRBD1 (6 bases). The CDR3 sequence is 12 residues long. V was cut by 6 bases and J by 6 bases, with 11 bases left in between.

This clonotype was detected only a few times. The chain couples TRBV10-3 to TRBJ1-2, with 9 bases matching TRBD1. Germline values: CDR1 ENHRY, CDR2 SYGVKD. The CDR3 extends over 15 amino acids. Trimming cost V 3 bases and J 8 bases; bases outside gene matches: 10. The CDR3 loop is CAISDTGGAAYGYTF. In DNA form, the CDR3 reads TGTGCCATCAGTGATACAGGGGGCGCCGCTTACGGCTACACCTTC.

The CDR3, as DNA: TGTGCCAGCAGTTCTAGCGGCTATGTGTCCTACGAGCAGTACTTC. Protein product: CASSSSGYVSYEQYF. V gene TRBV28 combines with J gene TRBJ2-7; 7 bases line up with TRBD2. This CDR3 has 15 amino acids. CDR1 MDHEN and CDR2 SYDVKM come from the germline V gene. V lost 4 bases to trimming and J lost 1 base; unmatched junction nucleotides: 7.

The CDR3 DNA reads TGTGCCAGCAGCCTCGCTAGGTGGGGGACGCTTGAAGCTTTCTTT. It yields the protein CASSLARWGTLEAFF. V usage is TRBV3-1 and J usage is TRBJ1-1, with D maybe TRBD1 (5 bases). Germline V gene sequence: CDR1 LGHDT, CDR2 YNNKEL (reference sequence). Trimming removed 4 bases from V and 7 bases from J, with 19 bases in between. The CDR3 has 15 residues.

This chain joins TRBV15 and TRBJ1-5, with a possible D match to TRBD1 (6 bases). This CDR3 is built from 16 residues. V was clipped by 0 bases and J by 7 bases, with 16 bases between them. CDR1 is LNHNV and CDR2 is YYDKDF in the germline V gene (reference sequence). CDR3 residues: CATSRDSPRGGQPQHF. The CDR3 nucleotides are TGTGCCACCAGCAGAGATTCTCCCAGGGGCGGGCAGCCCCAGCATTTT.

The rearrangement links TRBV30 to TRBJ1-5; TRBD1 is a possible D gene (5 bases). V was trimmed by 1 base and J by 0 bases, leaving 13 bases between them. This CDR3 contains 16 residues. In germline, CDR1 is GTSNPN, CDR2 SVGIG (reference sequence). The CDR3 nucleotides read TGTGCCTGGAGTGGACAGCAACCCTATAGCAATCAGCCCCAGCATTTT. Translating it yields CAWSGQQPYSNQPQHF.

Written as DNA, the CDR3 is TGTGCCTGGAATGGGCAGGGAAGGGGATACACTGAAGCTTTCTTT. Translating it yields CAWNGQGRGYTEAFF. V gene TRBV30 combines with J gene TRBJ1-1; tentatively, D is TRBD1 (5 bases). Germline loops: CDR1 GTSNPN, CDR2 SVGIG (reference sequence). The V end lost 4 bases, the J end lost 3 bases, and 18 bases lay between the germline ends. CDR3 length equals 15 residues.

This clonotype was recorded a few times. The chain uses TRBV29-1 and TRBJ1-1, with 12 bases aligning to TRBD1. Germline V gives CDR1 SQVTM, CDR2 ANQGSEA. CDR3 length: 15 amino acids. The V segment lost 1 base and the J segment 4 bases; nucleotides outside the gene matches: 4. CDR3 nucleotides: TGCAGCGTTGAAGGGGGACAGGGGGCGATCACTGAAGCTTTCTTT. Its translation is CSVEGGQGAITEAFF.

Only a few counts were recorded for this clonotype. V and J are TRBV14 and TRBJ1-1; unclear D gene. V lost 1 base and J lost 1, with 7 bases in between. Germline values: CDR1 SGHDN, CDR2 FVKESK. The CDR3 sequence is 14 residues long. CDR3 nucleotide sequence: TGTGCCAGCAGCCAAGTTGGAGAGAACACTGAAGCTTTCTTT. This gives the protein CASSQVGENTEAFF. Complete variable domain (other parts from reference TRBV14 and TRBJ1-1): EAGVTQFPSHSVIEKGQTVTLRCDPISGHDNLYWYRRVMGKEIKFLLHFVKESKQDESGMPNNRFLAERTGGTYSTLKVQPAELEDSGVYFCASSQVGENTEAFFGQGTRLTVV.

This clonotype has just one count. The J gene is TRBJ2-7, the V gene TRBV7-3; TRBD2 matches at 7 bases. Trimming at V came to 2 bases and at J to 5 bases, leaving 12 bases not matched to a gene. The germline V gene encodes CDR1 SGHTA and CDR2 FQGTGA. The CDR3 runs to 16 residues. CDR3 sequence (DNA): TGTGCCAGCAGCTTAGGCTTTGAAGCGGGAACCCACGAGCAGTACTTC. Residues: CASSLGFEAGTHEQYF.

The chain has TRBV20-1 and TRBJ2-1; 10 bases match TRBD2. With V trimmed by 0 bases and J by 0 bases, 8 bases remained unmatched. Germline V gene sequence: CDR1 DFQATT, CDR2 SNEGSKA (reference sequence). The CDR3 covers 18 residues. The CDR3 DNA reads TGCAGTGCTAGAGAACCTTATAGCGGGAGGAGCTCCTACAATGAGCAGTTCTTC. Encoded protein: CSAREPYSGRSSYNEQFF.

The CDR3 loop is CSAGVGGLVYGYTF. The CDR3 DNA follows: TGCAGCGCCGGAGTGGGGGGCTTAGTCTATGGCTACACCTTC. The gene calls are TRBV29-1 and TRBJ1-2; D perhaps matches TRBD1 (6 bases). V lost 7 bases and J lost 4, with 19 bases in between. Germline V lookup: CDR1 SQVTM, CDR2 ANQGSEA. The CDR3 totals 14 residues.

The gene calls are TRBV5-4 and TRBJ1-6; 10 nucleotides align to TRBD1. The CDR3 sequence is 15 residues long. V trimming: 4 bases; J trimming: 7 bases; junction bases outside the gene matches: 5. CDR1 is SGHNT and CDR2 is YYREEE in the germline V gene (reference sequence). The CDR3 nucleotides read TGTGCCAGCAGCCTATCGGGACAGGGGAATTCACCCCTCCACTTT. Its protein is CASSLSGQGNSPLHF.

The chain carries TRBV29-1 and TRBJ1-1; 7 bases map to TRBD1. This CDR3 spans 13 amino acids. Trimming removed 4 bases from V and 4 bases from J; junction bases left unmatched: 6. CDR1 SQVTM and CDR2 ANQGSEA come from the germline V gene. CDR3 amino acids: CSVGTGRSTEAFF. CDR3 DNA sequence: TGCAGCGTTGGGACAGGACGTAGCACTGAAGCTTTCTTT. The full variable domain, rest sourced from reference TRBV29-1 and TRBJ1-1, is SAVISQKPSRDICQRGTSLTIQCQVDSQVTMMFWYRQQPGQSLTLIATANQGSEATYESGFVIDKFPISRPNLTFSTLTVSNMSPEDSSIYLCSVGTGRSTEAFFGQGTRLTVV.

This clonotype was counted a few times. This chain's CDR3 is CASSYAPGGVNTEAFF. CDR3 bases: TGTGCCAGCAGTTACGCACCGGGGGGGGTGAACACTGAAGCTTTCTTT. The chain carries TRBV12-3 or TRBV12-4 and TRBJ1-1; possibly TRBD1 for D (5 bases). V was shortened by 4 bases and J by 0 bases, with 15 bases between the two germline ends. This CDR3 contains 16 residues.